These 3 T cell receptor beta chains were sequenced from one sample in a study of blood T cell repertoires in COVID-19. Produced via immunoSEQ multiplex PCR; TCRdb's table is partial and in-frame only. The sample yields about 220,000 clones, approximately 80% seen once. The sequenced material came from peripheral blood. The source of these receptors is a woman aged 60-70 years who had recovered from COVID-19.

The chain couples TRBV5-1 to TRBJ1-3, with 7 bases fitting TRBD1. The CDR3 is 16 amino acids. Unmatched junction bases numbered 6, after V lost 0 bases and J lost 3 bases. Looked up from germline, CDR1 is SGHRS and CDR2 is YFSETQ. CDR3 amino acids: CASSLGPTGSGNTIYF. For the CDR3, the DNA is TGCGCCAGCAGCTTGGGCCCGACAGGGAGTGGAAACACCATATATTTT.

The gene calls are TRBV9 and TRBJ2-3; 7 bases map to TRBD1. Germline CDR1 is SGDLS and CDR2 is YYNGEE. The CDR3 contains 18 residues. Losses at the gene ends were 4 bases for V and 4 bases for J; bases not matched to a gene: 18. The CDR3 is CASSPPAQARGRADTQYF. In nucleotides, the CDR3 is TGTGCCAGCAGCCCACCGGCGCAGGCGAGGGGGCGCGCAGATACGCAGTATTTT.

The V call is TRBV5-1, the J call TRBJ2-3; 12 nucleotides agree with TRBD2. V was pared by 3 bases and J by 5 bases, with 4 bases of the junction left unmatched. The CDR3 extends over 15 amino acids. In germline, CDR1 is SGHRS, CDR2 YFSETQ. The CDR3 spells CASSYLAGGRDTQYF. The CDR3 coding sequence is TGCGCCAGCAGCTACCTAGCGGGGGGGCGAGATACGCAGTATTTT. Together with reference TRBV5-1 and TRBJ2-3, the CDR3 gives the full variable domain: KAGVTQTPRYLIKTRGQQVTLSCSPISGHRSVSWYQQTPGQGLQFLFEYFSETQRNKGNFPGRFSGRQFSNSRSEMNVSTLELGDSALYLCASSYLAGGRDTQYFGPGTRLTVL.